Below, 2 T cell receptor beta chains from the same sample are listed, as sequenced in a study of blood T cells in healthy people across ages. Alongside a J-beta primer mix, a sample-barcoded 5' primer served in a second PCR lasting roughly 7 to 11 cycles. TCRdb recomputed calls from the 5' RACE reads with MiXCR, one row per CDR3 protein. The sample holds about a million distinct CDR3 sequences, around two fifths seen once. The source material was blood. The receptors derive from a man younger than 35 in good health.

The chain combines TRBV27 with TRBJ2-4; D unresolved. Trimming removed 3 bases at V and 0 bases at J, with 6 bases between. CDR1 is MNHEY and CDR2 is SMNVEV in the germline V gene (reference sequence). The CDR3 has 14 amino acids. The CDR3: CASSFTKAKNIQYF. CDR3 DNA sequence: TGTGCCAGCAGTTTTACAAAAGCCAAAAACATTCAGTACTTC.

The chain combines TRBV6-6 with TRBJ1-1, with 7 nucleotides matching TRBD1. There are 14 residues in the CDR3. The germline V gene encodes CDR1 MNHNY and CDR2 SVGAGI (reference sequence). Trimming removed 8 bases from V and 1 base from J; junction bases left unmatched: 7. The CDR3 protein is CASGLGTANTEAFF. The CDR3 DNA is TGTGCCAGCGGCCTGGGGACAGCGAACACTGAAGCTTTCTTT.